Shown below are 15 T cell receptor beta chains from a single sample sequenced in a study of cytomegalovirus exposure and HLA in healthy donors. A multiplex PCR was run with 60 Vbeta primers and 13 Jbeta primers. Produced via immunoSEQ multiplex PCR; TCRdb's table is partial and in-frame only. The sample carries 160,000 or so clones, approximately 80% recorded once. Sequences were obtained from PBMCs. These receptors were collected from a woman in her 50s in good health and CMV-seronegative.

The chain joins TRBV18 to TRBJ1-5; TRBD1 agrees at 7 bases. Germline CDR1 is KGHSH and CDR2 is LQKENI. Trimming at V came to 5 bases and at J to 0 bases, leaving 4 bases not matched to a gene. The CDR3 spans 15 residues. The CDR3 DNA is TGTGCCAGCTCATCCGGGACAGTTAGCAATCAGCCCCAGCATTTT. Translating gives CASSSGTVSNQPQHF.

This clone was picked up a small number of times. The chain is built from TRBV5-4 and TRBJ2-3; 14 bases fit TRBD2. Losses at the gene ends were 4 bases for V and 4 bases for J; bases not matched to a gene: 8. The germline CDR1 and CDR2 sequences are SGHNT and YYREEE (reference sequence). The CDR3 spans 17 residues. CDR3 in amino acids: CASSPTSGGAGADTQYF. CDR3 bases: TGTGCCAGCAGCCCGACTAGCGGGGGGGCCGGCGCAGATACGCAGTATTTT.

The chain uses TRBV5-4 and TRBJ2-3; D may be TRBD2 (6 bases). The CDR3 is made up of 16 amino acids. Per the germline V gene, CDR1 is SGHNT and CDR2 is YYREEE (reference sequence). V lost 0 bases to trimming and J lost 4 bases, with 15 bases between them. Written as DNA, the CDR3 is TGTGCCAGCAGCTTGGACGGGAGTGCGTCGGCAGATACGCAGTATTTT. This gives the protein CASSLDGSASADTQYF. The variable domain in full, with the rest retrieved from reference TRBV5-4 and TRBJ2-3, is ETGVTQSPTHLIKTRGQQVTLRCSSQSGHNTVSWYQQALGQGPQFIFQYYREEENGRGNFPPRFSGLQFPNYSSELNVNALELDDSALYLCASSLDGSASADTQYFGPGTRLTVL.

This clone has a single count. V and J are TRBV6-1 and TRBJ2-1; the match to TRBD2 covers 12 bases. V dropped 1 base and J dropped 2; count of bases not matched to a gene: 9. The germline gives CDR1 MNHNS, CDR2 SASEGT. This CDR3 spans 19 amino acids. The CDR3 region is CASSEGTLLAGGPYNEQFF. The DNA for the CDR3 is TGTGCCAGCAGTGAAGGAACTCTACTAGCGGGAGGCCCCTACAATGAGCAGTTCTTC.

This chain joins TRBV29-1 and TRBJ2-1; TRBD2 agrees at 7 bases. Germline V gene data show CDR1 as SQVTM and CDR2 as ANQGSEA. Losses at the gene ends were 7 bases for V and 4 bases for J; bases not matched to a gene: 7. The CDR3 sequence is 13 residues long. The CDR3 region is CSANGGGYNEQFF. The CDR3 nucleotides read TGCAGCGCTAATGGCGGGGGTTACAATGAGCAGTTCTTC.

The chain joins TRBV6-6 to TRBJ2-7, with 8 nucleotides matching TRBD2. The length of the CDR3 is 14 residues. Germline-derived CDR1 and CDR2 are MNHNY and SVGAGI (reference sequence). Trimming cost V 7 bases and J 2 bases; bases outside gene matches: 7. For the CDR3, the DNA is TGTGCCAGCAACCAATTGGGACTAGCCTACGAGCAGTACTTC. It encodes CASNQLGLAYEQYF.

The genes are TRBV19 and TRBJ2-1; D not certain. Between the trimmed V and J ends, which lost 5 bases and 5 bases, there was a span of 10 bases. The CDR3 contains 13 residues. Per germline, CDR1 LNHDA and CDR2 SQIVND (reference sequence). The CDR3 sequence is CASSGQTNNEQFF. DNA for the CDR3: TGTGCCAGTAGTGGGCAGACGAACAATGAGCAGTTCTTC. Variable domain in full (rest from reference TRBV19 and TRBJ2-1): DGGITQSPKYLFRKEGQNVTLSCEQNLNHDAMYWYRQDPGQGLRLIYYSQIVNDFQKGDIAEGYSVSREKKESFPLTVTSAQKNPTAFYLCASSGQTNNEQFFGPGTRLTVL.

The chain is built from TRBV11-1 and TRBJ2-3, with D unresolved. The CDR3 runs to 15 residues. The ends were cut back, 5 bases at V and 4 bases at J, with 16 bases in the middle. Per germline, CDR1 SGHAT and CDR2 FQDESV (reference sequence). The CDR3 nucleotides read TGTGCCAGCAGCCCGATGGTAGAGATGGCAGATACGCAGTATTTT. Translated, it gives CASSPMVEMADTQYF.

This clone was seen only once. V and J are TRBV2 and TRBJ2-3; 12 bases agree with TRBD2. Germline V gene data show CDR1 as SNHLY and CDR2 as FYNNEI. The CDR3 is 18 amino acids. V gave up 8 bases and J gave up 3 bases; unmatched junction bases: 15. This CDR3 reads CASLRASGRAFSTDTQYF. In DNA form, the CDR3 reads TGTGCCAGCCTCAGGGCTAGCGGGAGGGCCTTTTCGACAGATACGCAGTATTTT.

The rearrangement uses TRBV5-6 and TRBJ2-1; D remains unclear. Deletions cut 2 bases from V and 0 bases from J, with 9 bases between. The CDR3 spans 15 residues. Germline values: CDR1 SGHDT, CDR2 YYEEEE. CDR3: CASSFGRLSYNEQFF. CDR3 nucleotides: TGTGCCAGCAGCTTTGGCAGGCTCTCCTACAATGAGCAGTTCTTC. Complete variable domain (other parts from reference TRBV5-6 and TRBJ2-1): DAGVTQSPTHLIKTRGQQVTLRCSPKSGHDTVSWYQQALGQGPQFIFQYYEEEERQRGNFPDRFSGHQFPNYSSELNVNALLLGDSALYLCASSFGRLSYNEQFFGPGTRLTVL.

The genes are TRBV4-1 and TRBJ2-7; D gene unclear. Germline loops: CDR1 MGHRA, CDR2 YSYEKL. V gave up 3 bases and J gave up 4 bases, with 19 bases separating them. This CDR3 has 16 amino acids. CDR3 nucleotide sequence: TGCGCCAGCAGCCAGGTTTTTGGAGTTTCTAAGTACGAGCAGTACTTC. Translated: CASSQVFGVSKYEQYF.

With respect to this clone: Compared with germline, one end of the junction differs, possibly owing to a read error. V is TRBV4-1 and J is TRBJ2-7; 11 nucleotides match TRBD2. Germline V lookup: CDR1 MGHRA, CDR2 YSYEKL. This CDR3 has 16 residues. The chain's CDR3 is CASNQDSGRAGPEQYF. The DNA of the CDR3 is TGCGCCAGCAACCAAGATAGCGGGAGGGCCGGGCCCGAGCAGTACTTC.

This chain uses TRBV5-4 with TRBJ2-7; tentative D call: TRBD1 (5 bases). V lost 1 base and J 3 bases, leaving 14 bases between the germline ends. CDR1 and CDR2 from the germline V gene are SGHNT and YYREEE (reference sequence). The CDR3 runs 15 residues. CDR3 sequence (DNA): TGTGCCAGCAGCTTGCCGCGGCAGGGCGGCTACGAGCAGTACTTC. Its protein is CASSLPRQGGYEQYF.

The chain employs TRBV2 and TRBJ2-3; TRBD1 is a possible D gene (6 bases). The V end lost 6 bases, the J end lost 6 bases, and 13 bases lay between the germline ends. CDR1 and CDR2 from the germline V gene are SNHLY and FYNNEI. The CDR3 runs 13 residues. Written as DNA, the CDR3 is TGTGCCAGCAGCCAGAACAGGGTCGATACGCAGTATTTT. As protein: CASSQNRVDTQYF.

This clone was seen only once. The CDR3 loop reads CASSEDLQGGNEQYF. The CDR3 DNA reads as TGTGCCAGCAGTGAAGACCTCCAGGGTGGGAACGAGCAGTACTTC. This chain joins TRBV2 and TRBJ2-7; weak D call: TRBD1 (5 bases). The CDR3 sequence is 15 residues long. Trimming pared 1 base from V and 5 bases from J, leaving 15 bases between. Germline V lookup: CDR1 SNHLY, CDR2 FYNNEI.